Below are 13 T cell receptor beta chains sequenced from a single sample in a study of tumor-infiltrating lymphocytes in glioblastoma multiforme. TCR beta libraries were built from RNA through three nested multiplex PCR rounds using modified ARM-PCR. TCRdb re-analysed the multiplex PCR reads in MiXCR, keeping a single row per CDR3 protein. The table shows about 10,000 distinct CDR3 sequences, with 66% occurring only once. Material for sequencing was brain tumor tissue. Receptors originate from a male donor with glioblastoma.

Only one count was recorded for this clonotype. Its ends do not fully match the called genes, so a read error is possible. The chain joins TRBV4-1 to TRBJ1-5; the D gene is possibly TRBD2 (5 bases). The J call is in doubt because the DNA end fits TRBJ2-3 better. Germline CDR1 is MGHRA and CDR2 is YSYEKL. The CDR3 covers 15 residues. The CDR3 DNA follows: TGCTCCAGCAGCCAAGGACTCACGAGCAATCAGCCCCAGTATTTT. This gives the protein CSSSQGLTSNQPQYF.

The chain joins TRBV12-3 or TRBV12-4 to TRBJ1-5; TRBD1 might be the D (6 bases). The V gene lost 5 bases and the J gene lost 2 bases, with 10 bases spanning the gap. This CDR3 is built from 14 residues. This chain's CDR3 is CASSLQGRNQPQHF. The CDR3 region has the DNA TGTGCCAGCAGTCTACAGGGCCGCAATCAGCCCCAGCATTTT.

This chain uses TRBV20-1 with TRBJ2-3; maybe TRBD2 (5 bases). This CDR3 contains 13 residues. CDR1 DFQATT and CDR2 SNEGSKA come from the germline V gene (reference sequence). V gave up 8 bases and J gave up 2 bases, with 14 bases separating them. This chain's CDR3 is CSTGGANTDTQYF. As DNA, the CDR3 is TGCAGTACTGGAGGTGCTAACACAGATACGCAGTATTTT.

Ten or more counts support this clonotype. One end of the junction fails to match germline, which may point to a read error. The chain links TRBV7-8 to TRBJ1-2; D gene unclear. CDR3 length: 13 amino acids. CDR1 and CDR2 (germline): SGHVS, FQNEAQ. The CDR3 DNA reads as TGTGCCAGCAGCGATCCTCTTTTATCTGGCTACGCCTTC. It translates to CASSDPLLSGYAF. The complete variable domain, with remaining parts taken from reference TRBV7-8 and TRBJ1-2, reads GAGVSQSPRYKVAKRGQDVALRCDPISGHVSLFWYQQALGQGPEFLTYFQNEAQLDKSGLPSDRFFAERPEGSVSTLKIQRTQQEDSAVYLCASSDPLLSGYAFGSGTRLTVV.

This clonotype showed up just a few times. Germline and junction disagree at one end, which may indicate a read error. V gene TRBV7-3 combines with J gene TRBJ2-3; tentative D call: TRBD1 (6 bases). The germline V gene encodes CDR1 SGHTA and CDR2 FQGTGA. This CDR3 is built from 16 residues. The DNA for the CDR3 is TGTGCCAACAGCCTCGACAGGCAATCAAGCACAGATACGCAGTATTTT. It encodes CANSLDRQSSTDTQYF.

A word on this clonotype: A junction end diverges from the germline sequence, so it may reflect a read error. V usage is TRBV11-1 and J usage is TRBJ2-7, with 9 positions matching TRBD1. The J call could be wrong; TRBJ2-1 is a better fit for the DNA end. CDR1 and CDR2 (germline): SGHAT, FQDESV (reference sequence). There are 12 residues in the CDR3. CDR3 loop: CAGSGQGLEQFF. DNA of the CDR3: TGTGCCGGCAGCGGACAGGGGCTCGAGCAGTTCTTC.

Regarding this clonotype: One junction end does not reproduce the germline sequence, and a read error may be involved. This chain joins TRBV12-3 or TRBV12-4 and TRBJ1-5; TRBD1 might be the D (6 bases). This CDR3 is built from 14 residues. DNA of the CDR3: TGTGCCAACAGTCCGGTGGGGGGCAGTCAGCCCCAGCATTTT. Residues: CANSPVGGSQPQHF.

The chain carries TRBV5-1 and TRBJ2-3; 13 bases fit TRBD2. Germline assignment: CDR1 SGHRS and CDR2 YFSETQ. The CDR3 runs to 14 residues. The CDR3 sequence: CTNWTSGSADTQYF. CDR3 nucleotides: TGCACCAACTGGACTAGCGGGAGTGCAGATACGCAGTATTTT.

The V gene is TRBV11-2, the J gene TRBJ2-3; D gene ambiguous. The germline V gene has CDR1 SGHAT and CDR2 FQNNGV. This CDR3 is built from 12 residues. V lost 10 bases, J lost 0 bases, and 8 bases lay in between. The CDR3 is CANSQSTDTQYF. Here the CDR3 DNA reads TGTGCCAACAGTCAGAGCACAGATACGCAGTATTTT. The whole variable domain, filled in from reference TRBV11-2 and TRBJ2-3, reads EAGVAQSPRYKIIEKRQSVAFWCNPISGHATLYWYQQILGQGPKLLIQFQNNGVVDDSQLPKDRFSAERLKGVDSTLKIQPAKLEDSAVYLCANSQSTDTQYFGPGTRLTVL.

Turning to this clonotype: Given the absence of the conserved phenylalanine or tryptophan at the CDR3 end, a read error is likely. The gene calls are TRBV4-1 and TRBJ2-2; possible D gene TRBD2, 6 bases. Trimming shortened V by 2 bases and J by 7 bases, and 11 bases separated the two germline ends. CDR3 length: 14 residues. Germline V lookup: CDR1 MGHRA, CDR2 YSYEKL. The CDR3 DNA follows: TGCGCCAGCAGCCAATATAGCGGAAGCGGGGAGCTGTTTTCT. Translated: CASSQYSGSGELFS.

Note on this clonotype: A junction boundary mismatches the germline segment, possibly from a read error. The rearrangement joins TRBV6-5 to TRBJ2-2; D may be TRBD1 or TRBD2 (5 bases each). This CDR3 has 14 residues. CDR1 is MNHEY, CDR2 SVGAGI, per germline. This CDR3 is CARSWDLSTGELFF. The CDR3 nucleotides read TGCGCCAGAAGCTGGGACCTGTCGACCGGGGAGCTGTTTTTT.

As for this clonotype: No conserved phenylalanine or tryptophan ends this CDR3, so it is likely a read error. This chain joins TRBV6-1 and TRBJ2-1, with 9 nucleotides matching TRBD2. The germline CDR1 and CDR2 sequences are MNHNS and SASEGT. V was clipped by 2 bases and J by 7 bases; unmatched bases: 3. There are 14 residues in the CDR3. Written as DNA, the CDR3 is TGTGCCAGCAGTGAACTAGCGGGGTCGAATGAGCAGTTCATC. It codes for CASSELAGSNEQFI.

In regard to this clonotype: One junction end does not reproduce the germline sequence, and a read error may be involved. The CDR3 loop reads CTSRPQAATQYF. The CDR3 DNA reads as TGCACCAGCAGACCACAGGCAGCTACGCAGTATTTT. J is TRBJ2-3 and V is TRBV10-2; TRBD1 is a possible D gene (5 bases). The CDR3 loop spans 12 amino acids. The germline CDR1 and CDR2 sequences are WSHSY and SAAADI.